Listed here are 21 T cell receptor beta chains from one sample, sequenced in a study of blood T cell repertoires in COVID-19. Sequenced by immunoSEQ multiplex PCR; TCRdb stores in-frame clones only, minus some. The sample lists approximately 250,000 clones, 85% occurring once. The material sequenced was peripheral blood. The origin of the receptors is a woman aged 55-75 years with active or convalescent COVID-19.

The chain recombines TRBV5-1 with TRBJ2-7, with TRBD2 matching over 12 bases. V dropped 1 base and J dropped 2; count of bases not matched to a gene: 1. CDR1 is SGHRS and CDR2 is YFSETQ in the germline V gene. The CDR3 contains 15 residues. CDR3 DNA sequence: TGCGCCAGCAGCTTGCGACTAGCGGGAGCCTACGAGCAGTACTTC. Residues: CASSLRLAGAYEQYF. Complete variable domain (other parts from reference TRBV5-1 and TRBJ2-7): KAGVTQTPRYLIKTRGQQVTLSCSPISGHRSVSWYQQTPGQGLQFLFEYFSETQRNKGNFPGRFSGRQFSNSRSEMNVSTLELGDSALYLCASSLRLAGAYEQYFGPGTRLTVT.

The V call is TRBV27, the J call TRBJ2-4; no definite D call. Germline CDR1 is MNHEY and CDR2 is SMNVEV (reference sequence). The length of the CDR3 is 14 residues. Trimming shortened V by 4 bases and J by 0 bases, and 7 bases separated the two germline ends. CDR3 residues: CASSSLIAKNIQYF. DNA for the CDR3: TGTGCCAGCAGTTCCTTAATAGCCAAAAACATTCAGTACTTC.

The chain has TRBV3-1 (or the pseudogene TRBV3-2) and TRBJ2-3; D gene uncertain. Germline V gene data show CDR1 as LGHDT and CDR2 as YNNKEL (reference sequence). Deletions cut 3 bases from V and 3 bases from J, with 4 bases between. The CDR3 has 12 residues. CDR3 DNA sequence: TGTGCCAGCAGCCATATTACAGATACGCAGTATTTT. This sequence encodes CASSHITDTQYF.

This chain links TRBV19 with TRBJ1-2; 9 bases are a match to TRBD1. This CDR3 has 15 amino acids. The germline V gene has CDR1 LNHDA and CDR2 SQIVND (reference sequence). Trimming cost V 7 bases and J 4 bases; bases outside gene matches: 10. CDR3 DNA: TGTGCCAGTATCCCAAGGGACAGGGCTGGCTATGGCTACACCTTC. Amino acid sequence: CASIPRDRAGYGYTF.

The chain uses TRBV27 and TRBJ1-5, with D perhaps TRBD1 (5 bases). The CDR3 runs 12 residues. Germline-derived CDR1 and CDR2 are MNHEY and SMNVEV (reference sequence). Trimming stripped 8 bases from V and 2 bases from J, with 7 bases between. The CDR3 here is CASQTGNQPQHF. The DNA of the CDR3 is TGTGCCAGCCAGACAGGCAATCAGCCCCAGCATTTT.

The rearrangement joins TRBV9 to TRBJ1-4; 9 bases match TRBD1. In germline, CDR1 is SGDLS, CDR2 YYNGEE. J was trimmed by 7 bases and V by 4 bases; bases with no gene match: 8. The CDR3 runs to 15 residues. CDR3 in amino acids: CASSREGQGAEKLFF. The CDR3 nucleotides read TGTGCCAGCAGCAGAGAGGGACAGGGTGCTGAAAAACTGTTTTTT.

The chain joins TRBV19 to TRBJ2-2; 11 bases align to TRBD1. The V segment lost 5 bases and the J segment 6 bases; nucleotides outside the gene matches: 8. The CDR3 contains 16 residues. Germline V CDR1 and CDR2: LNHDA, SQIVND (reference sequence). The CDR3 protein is CASSGGQGAGPGELFF. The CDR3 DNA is TGTGCCAGTAGTGGAGGACAGGGGGCTGGGCCCGGGGAGCTGTTTTTT.

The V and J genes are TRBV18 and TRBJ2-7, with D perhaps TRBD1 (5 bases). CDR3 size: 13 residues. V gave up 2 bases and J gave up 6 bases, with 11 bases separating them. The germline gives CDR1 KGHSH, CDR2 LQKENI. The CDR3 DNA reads TGTGCCAGCTCACCAAGGGGTTTTGGCGAGCAGTACGTC. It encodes CASSPRGFGEQYV.

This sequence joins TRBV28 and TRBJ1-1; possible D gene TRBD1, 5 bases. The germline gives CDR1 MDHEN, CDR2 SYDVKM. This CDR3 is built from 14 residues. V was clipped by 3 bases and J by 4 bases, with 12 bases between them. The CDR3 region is CASSFGGMGTEAFF. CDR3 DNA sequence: TGTGCCAGCAGTTTCGGGGGTATGGGCACTGAAGCTTTCTTT.

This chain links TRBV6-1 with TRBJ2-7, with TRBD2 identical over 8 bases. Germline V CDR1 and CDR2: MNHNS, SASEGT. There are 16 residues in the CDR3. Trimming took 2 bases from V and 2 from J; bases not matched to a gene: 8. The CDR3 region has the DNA TGTGCCAGCAGTGAACCCGCCAGCGGGGGAGCCTACGAGCAGTACGTC. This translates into CASSEPASGGAYEQYV.

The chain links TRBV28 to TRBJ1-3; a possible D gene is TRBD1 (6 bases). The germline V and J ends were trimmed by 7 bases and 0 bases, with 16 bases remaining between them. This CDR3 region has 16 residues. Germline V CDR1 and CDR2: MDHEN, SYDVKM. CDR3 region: CASILRRGGSGNTIYF. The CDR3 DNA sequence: TGTGCCAGCATCCTGCGGCGAGGGGGCTCTGGAAACACCATATATTTT.

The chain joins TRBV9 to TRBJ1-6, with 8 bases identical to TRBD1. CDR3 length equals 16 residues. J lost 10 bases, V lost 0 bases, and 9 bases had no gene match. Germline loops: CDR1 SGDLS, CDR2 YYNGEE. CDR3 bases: TGTGCCAGCAGCGTAGCAGGGGACAGGACAGGATCACCCCTCCACTTT. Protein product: CASSVAGDRTGSPLHF.

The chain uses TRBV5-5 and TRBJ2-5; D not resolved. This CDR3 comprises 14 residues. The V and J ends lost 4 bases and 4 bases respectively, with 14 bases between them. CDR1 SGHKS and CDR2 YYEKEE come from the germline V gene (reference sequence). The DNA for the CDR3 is TGTGCCAGCAGCCATAGTGCCCCGGGAGAGACCCAGTACTTC. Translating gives CASSHSAPGETQYF.

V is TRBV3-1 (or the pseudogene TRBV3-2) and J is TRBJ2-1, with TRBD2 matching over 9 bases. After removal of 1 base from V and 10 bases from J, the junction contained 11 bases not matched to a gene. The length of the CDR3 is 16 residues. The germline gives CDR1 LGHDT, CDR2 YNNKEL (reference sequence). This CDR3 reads CASSQGLAGGQGEQFF. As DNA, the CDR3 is TGTGCCAGCAGCCAAGGTTTGGCGGGGGGGCAGGGGGAGCAGTTCTTC.

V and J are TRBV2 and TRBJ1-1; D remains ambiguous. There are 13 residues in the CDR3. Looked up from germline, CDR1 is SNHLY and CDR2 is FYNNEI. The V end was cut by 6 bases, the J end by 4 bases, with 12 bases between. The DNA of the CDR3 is TGTGCCAGCAGGCTAATGAGCGGCACTGAAGCTTTCTTT. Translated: CASRLMSGTEAFF.

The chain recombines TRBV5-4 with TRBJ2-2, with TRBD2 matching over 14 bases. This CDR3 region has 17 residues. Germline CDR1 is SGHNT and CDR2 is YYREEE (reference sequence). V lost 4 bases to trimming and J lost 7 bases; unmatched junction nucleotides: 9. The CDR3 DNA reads TGTGCCAGCAGCCCGCCGGGACTAGCGGGAGCCGACGGGGAGCTGTTTTTT. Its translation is CASSPPGLAGADGELFF.

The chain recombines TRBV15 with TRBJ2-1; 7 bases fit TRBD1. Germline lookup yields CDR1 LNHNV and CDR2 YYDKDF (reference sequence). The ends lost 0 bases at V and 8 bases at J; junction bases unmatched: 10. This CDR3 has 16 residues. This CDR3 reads CATSRDRAQGLDEQFF. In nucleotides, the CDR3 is TGTGCCACCAGCAGAGATCGGGCACAGGGGTTGGATGAGCAGTTCTTC.

CDR3 sequence (DNA): TGTGCCAGCAGCCAAGATTTCCGAAAGCATGGCTACACCTTC. This translates into CASSQDFRKHGYTF. The chain links TRBV14 to TRBJ1-2; no clear D gene. V lost 0 bases and J lost 6, with 11 bases in between. Germline values: CDR1 SGHDN, CDR2 FVKESK. The CDR3 has 14 residues.

The CDR3 DNA is TGTGCCAGTAGTAAAGGCACTAGCGGCTACAATGAGCAGTTCTTC. Translation gives CASSKGTSGYNEQFF. The chain has TRBV19 and TRBJ2-1, with 8 bases matching TRBD2. V shed 4 bases, J shed 3 bases, and the junction held 5 bases outside the gene matches. This CDR3 is 15 amino acids long. Germline V lookup: CDR1 LNHDA, CDR2 SQIVND (reference sequence).

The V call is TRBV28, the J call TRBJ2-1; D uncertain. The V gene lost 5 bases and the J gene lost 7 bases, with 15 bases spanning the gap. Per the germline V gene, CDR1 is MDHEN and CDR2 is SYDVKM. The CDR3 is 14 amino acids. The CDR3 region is CASSPIVFLNEQFF. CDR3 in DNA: TGTGCCAGCAGTCCGATAGTCTTCCTTAATGAGCAGTTCTTC.

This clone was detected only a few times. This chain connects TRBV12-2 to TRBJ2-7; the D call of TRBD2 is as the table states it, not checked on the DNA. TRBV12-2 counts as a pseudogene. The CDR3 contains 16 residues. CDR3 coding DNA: TGTGCAAGTCGCTTGGAACGCGGGGAACGCTCCTACGAGCAGTACTTC. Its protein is CASRLERGERSYEQYF.